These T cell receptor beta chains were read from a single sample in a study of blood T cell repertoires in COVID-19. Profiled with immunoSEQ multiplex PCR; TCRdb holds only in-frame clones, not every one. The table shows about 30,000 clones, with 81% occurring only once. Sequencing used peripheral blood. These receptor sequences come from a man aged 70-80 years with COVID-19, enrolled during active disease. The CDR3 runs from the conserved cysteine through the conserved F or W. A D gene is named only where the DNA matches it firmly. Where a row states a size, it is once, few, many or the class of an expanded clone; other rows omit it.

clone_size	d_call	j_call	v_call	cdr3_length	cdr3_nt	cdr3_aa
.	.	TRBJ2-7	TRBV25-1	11	TGTGCCAGCGGCGAGGACTACGAGCAGTACTTC	CASGEDYEQYF
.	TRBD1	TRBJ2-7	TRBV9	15	TGTGCCAGCAGCGTAGGTGGGACAGGGGCCCACGAGCAGTACTTC	CASSVGGTGAHEQYF
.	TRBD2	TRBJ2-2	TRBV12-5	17	TGTGCTAGTGGTTTGGGCGGGACTAGCGGATACGCCGGGGAGCTGTTTTTT	CASGLGGTSGYAGELFF
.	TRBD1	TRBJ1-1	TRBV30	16	TGTGCCTGGAGTAACCCGACAGGGTTGGTGAACACTGAAGCTTTCTTT	CAWSNPTGLVNTEAFF
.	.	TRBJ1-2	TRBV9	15	TGTGCCAGCAGCTTTAACCCCCCAGGCGCCCGGGGGTACACCTTC	CASSFNPPGARGYTF
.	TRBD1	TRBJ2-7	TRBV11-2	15	TGTGCCAGCAGCCCAACAAGACCGGGACAGGGGGGGCAGTACTTC	CASSPTRPGQGGQYF
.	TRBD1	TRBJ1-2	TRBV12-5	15	TGTGCTAGTGGTTTGGAAACAGGGGCGCTCTATGGCTACACCTTC	CASGLETGALYGYTF
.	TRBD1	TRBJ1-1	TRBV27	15	TGTGCCAGCAGCCTATCGATAAACTGGGACAGGGAGACTTTCTTT	CASSLSINWDRETFF
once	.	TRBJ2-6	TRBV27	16	TGTGCCAGCAGTTTAGGGGGGTTCTCTGGGGCCAACGTCCTGACTTTC	CASSLGGFSGANVLTF
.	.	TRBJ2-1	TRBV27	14	TGTGCCAGCAGACCTACCGGAGGGCCGGGGGAGCAGTTCTTC	CASRPTGGPGEQFF
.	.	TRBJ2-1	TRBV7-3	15	TGTGCCAGCAGCTTAGCGGCTAGCGCCTACAATGAGCAGTTCTTC	CASSLAASAYNEQFF
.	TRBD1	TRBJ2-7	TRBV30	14	TGTGCCTGGAGTGTACGGACAGGGGACTACGAGCAGTACTTC	CAWSVRTGDYEQYF
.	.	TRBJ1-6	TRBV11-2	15	TGTGCCAGCAGCTTACTCGCCAGGGGAAATTCACCCCTCCACTTT	CASSLLARGNSPLHF
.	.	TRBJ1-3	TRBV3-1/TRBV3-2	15	TGTGCCAGCAGCCAAGAGCGCGTATCTGGAAACACCATATATTTT	CASSQERVSGNTIYF
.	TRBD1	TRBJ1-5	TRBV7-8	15	TGTGCCAGCAGCCCTCCGGGACAGGGACTGGGGCCCCAGCATTTT	CASSPPGQGLGPQHF
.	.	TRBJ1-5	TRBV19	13	TGTGCCAGTAGTATGACAGGCCGTGGGTCCCAGCATTTT	CASSMTGRGSQHF
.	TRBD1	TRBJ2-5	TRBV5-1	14	TGCGCCAGCAGCGTAGGACAGGGGTGGGAGACCCAGTACTTC	CASSVGQGWETQYF
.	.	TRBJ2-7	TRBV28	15	TGTGCCAGCAGTTTTTCGTCGCCCCGCGCGGAAGAGCAGTACTTC	CASSFSSPRAEEQYF
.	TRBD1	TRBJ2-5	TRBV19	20	TGTGCCAGTAGTATTGTCGGGACAGGGAGCGATAACACCCCCCAAGAGACCCAGTACTTC	CASSIVGTGSDNTPQETQYF
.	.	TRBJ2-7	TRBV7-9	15	TGTGCCAGCAGTTCCGGTCTCGGACTATCCTACGAGCAGTACTTC	CASSSGLGLSYEQYF
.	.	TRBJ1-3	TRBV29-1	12	TGTGCGACCCGGAGTGAGGGAAACACCATATATTTT	CATRSEGNTIYF
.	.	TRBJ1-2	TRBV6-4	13	TGTGCCAGCAGTGACAGGGGACACTCGGGCTACACCTTC	CASSDRGHSGYTF
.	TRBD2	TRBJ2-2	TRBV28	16	TGTGCCAGCAGTTTGGTGGGCCTAGCGGGAGCCGGGGAGCTGTTTTTT	CASSLVGLAGAGELFF
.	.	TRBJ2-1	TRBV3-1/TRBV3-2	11	TGTGCCAGCAGCCGCGGGATTGAGCAGTTCTTC	CASSRGIEQFF
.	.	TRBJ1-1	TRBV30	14	TGTGCCTGGAAGAAAGGAGTCGGCGGATCGGAAGCTTTCTTT	CAWKKGVGGSEAFF
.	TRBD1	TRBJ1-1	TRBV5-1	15	TGCGCCAGCAGCTTCTCGACAGGGCTGAACACTGAAGCTTTCTTT	CASSFSTGLNTEAFF
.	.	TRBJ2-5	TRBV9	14	TGTGCCAGCAGCAAGGGACTGGCCGAAGAGACCCAGTACTTC	CASSKGLAEETQYF
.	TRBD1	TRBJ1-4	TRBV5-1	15	TGCGCCAGCAGCCCCCGGGACAGGGGGAATGAAAAACTGTTTTTT	CASSPRDRGNEKLFF
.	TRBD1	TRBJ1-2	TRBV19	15	TGTGCCAGTAGTTCACCGACAGGGATGAACTATGGCTACACCTTC	CASSSPTGMNYGYTF
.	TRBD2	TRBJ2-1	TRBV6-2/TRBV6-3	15	TGTGCCAGCAGTTCCCTAGCGGGAGCCTACAATGAGCAGTTCTTC	CASSSLAGAYNEQFF
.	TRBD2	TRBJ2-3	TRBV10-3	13	TGTGCCATCGGCGGGAGCCGCACAGATACGCAGTATTTT	CAIGGSRTDTQYF
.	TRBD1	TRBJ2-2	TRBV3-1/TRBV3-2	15	TGTGCCAGCAGCCCCCTCCGACAGGGGACCGGGGAGCTGTTTTTT	CASSPLRQGTGELFF
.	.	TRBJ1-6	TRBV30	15	TGTGCCTGGACGACAGGCGGCTCCTATAATTCACCCCTCCACTTT	CAWTTGGSYNSPLHF
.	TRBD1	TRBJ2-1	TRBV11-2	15	TGTGCCAGCAGCAGAGGGACAGACGTCTACAATGAGCAGTTCTTC	CASSRGTDVYNEQFF
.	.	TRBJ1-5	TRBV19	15	TGTGCCAGTAGTGCCTGGACCGGGGTCGGTCAGCCCCAGCATTTT	CASSAWTGVGQPQHF
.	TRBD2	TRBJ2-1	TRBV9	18	TGTGCCAGCAGCCCGCGATGGACTAGCGGGAGGGGGTCGGATGAGCAGTTCTTC	CASSPRWTSGRGSDEQFF
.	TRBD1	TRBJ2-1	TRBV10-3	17	TGTGCCATCAGTGACAGTAAGGCAGGGGGCTTGTTAAATGAGCAGTTCTTC	CAISDSKAGGLLNEQFF
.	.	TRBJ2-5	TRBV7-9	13	TGTGCCAGCAGCTTAGGAGGACAAGAGACCCAGTACTTC	CASSLGGQETQYF
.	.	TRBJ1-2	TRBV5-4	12	TGTGCCAGCAGCTTGGAGGGGTATGGCTACACCTTC	CASSLEGYGYTF
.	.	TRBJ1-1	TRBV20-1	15	TGCAGTGCTAGTGTGGCTTCGGGTTTAAACACTGAAGCTTTCTTT	CSASVASGLNTEAFF
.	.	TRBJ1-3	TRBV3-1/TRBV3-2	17	TGTGCCAGCAGCCAAGCAAGGAGCGGGACGTCCGGAAACACCATATATTTT	CASSQARSGTSGNTIYF
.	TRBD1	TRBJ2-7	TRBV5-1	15	TGCGCCAGCAGTTCTGGGGGGACAGGGTTCTACGAGCAGTACTTC	CASSSGGTGFYEQYF
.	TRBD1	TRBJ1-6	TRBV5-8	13	TGTGCCAGCAGCCAGGGGGTTTTTTCACCCCTCCACTTT	CASSQGVFSPLHF
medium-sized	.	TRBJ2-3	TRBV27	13	TGTGCCAGCAGTTCTACAGCCACAGATACGCAGTATTTT	CASSSTATDTQYF
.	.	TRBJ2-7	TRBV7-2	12	TGTGCCAGCAGCTTAGGCGCCTACGAGCAGTACTTC	CASSLGAYEQYF